These T cell receptor beta chains were read from a single sample in a study of T-cell reconstitution after alpha-beta-depleted transplantation in children. From the PCR reads, TCRdb called clonotypes with MiXCR, one entry per CDR3 protein. The sample consists of 450,000 to 500,000 distinct CDR3 sequences, roughly an eighth of them appearing once. The input for sequencing was PBMCs from the stem cell graft donor, taken from the stem cell graft. These receptors were obtained from a human donor who donated a stem cell graft to a child with combined immunodeficiency. Both conserved end residues are part of each CDR3. Fields, in order: clone size, V gene, D gene, J gene, CDR3 protein, CDR3 DNA. A D gene is named only where the DNA matches it firmly. Only part of the rows carry a size: once, few, many, or a class if the clone is expanded.

size: NA
V: TRBV6-5
D: NA
J: TRBJ2-1
CDR3: CASSYSWQGGGNEQFF
DNA: TGTGCCAGCAGTTACTCGTGGCAGGGGGGGGGCAATGAGCAGTTCTTC

size: many
V: TRBV20-1
D: NA
J: TRBJ2-1
CDR3: CSARDISSPQPINEQFF
DNA: TGCAGTGCTAGAGATATTAGTAGTCCTCAACCGATCAATGAGCAGTTCTTC

size: few
V: TRBV7-8
D: NA
J: TRBJ2-5
CDR3: CASSPVGLGRRETQYF
DNA: TGTGCCAGCAGCCCCGTCGGACTCGGCCGCAGAGAGACCCAGTACTTC

size: few
V: TRBV4-2
D: NA
J: TRBJ2-7
CDR3: CASSQVPYEQYF
DNA: TGTGCCAGCAGCCAAGTCCCATACGAGCAGTACTTC

size: many
V: TRBV4-3
D: NA
J: TRBJ1-2
CDR3: CASSQELGRANYGYTF
DNA: TGCGCCAGCAGCCAAGAGTTGGGGAGAGCTAACTATGGCTACACCTTC

size: NA
V: TRBV29-1
D: NA
J: TRBJ1-5
CDR3: CSVEAQNNPGNQPQHF
DNA: TGCAGCGTTGAGGCACAGAACAACCCGGGCAATCAGCCCCAGCATTTT

size: once
V: TRBV7-7
D: TRBD2
J: TRBJ2-3
CDR3: CASSLIGLAGDTQYF
DNA: TGTGCTAGCAGCTTAATCGGGCTAGCGGGGGATACGCAGTATTTT

size: many
V: TRBV5-1
D: NA
J: TRBJ2-7
CDR3: CASSLRLGAGEQYF
DNA: TGCGCCAGCAGCTTACGCCTGGGGGCAGGCGAGCAGTACTTC

size: NA
V: TRBV5-1
D: NA
J: TRBJ1-2
CDR3: CASSPDSLYGYTF
DNA: TGCGCCAGCAGCCCGGACAGTCTCTATGGCTACACCTTC

size: NA
V: TRBV29-1
D: NA
J: TRBJ2-2
CDR3: CSAGQGEAGELFF
DNA: TGCAGCGCCGGGCAGGGAGAGGCCGGGGAGCTGTTTTTT

size: NA
V: TRBV15
D: NA
J: TRBJ2-1
CDR3: CATRNSYNEQFF
DNA: TGTGCCACCCGCAACTCCTACAATGAGCAGTTCTTC

size: NA
V: TRBV28
D: NA
J: TRBJ2-5
CDR3: CASSLSGRRQETQYF
DNA: TGTGCCAGCAGTTTAAGTGGTCGCAGGCAAGAGACCCAGTACTTC

size: many
V: TRBV12-3/TRBV12-4
D: NA
J: TRBJ1-1
CDR3: CASKFSMNTEAFF
DNA: TGTGCCAGCAAGTTTAGTATGAACACTGAAGCTTTCTTT

size: many
V: TRBV6-1
D: TRBD1
J: TRBJ2-7
CDR3: CASGDRDSLWEQYF
DNA: TGTGCCAGCGGTGACAGGGATAGTCTGTGGGAGCAGTACTTC

size: NA
V: TRBV21-1
D: NA
J: TRBJ2-7
CDR3: CASSPGEVFPNNSYEQYF
DNA: TGTGCCAGCAGCCCAGGGGAGGTCTTTCCAAATAATTCCTACGAGCAGTACTTC

size: few
V: TRBV12-3/TRBV12-4
D: NA
J: TRBJ2-7
CDR3: CASSLKTSFSSGAEQYF
DNA: TGTGCCAGCAGTTTAAAGACTAGCTTCTCATCGGGGGCCGAGCAGTACTTC

size: NA
V: TRBV6-1
D: TRBD2
J: TRBJ2-5
CDR3: CASSLSGAIQETQYF
DNA: TGTGCCAGCAGTCTTAGCGGGGCCATCCAAGAGACCCAGTACTTC

size: few
V: TRBV7-4
D: NA
J: TRBJ2-7
CDR3: CASSLTGTLGYEQYF
DNA: TGTGCCAGCAGCTTAACAGGGACCCTAGGCTACGAGCAGTACTTC

size: NA
V: TRBV18
D: NA
J: TRBJ2-1
CDR3: CASSMTIGLNEQFF
DNA: TGTGCCAGCTCGATGACTATCGGGTTGAATGAGCAGTTCTTC

size: many
V: TRBV9
D: NA
J: TRBJ2-4
CDR3: CASSVAAQGKNIQYF
DNA: TGTGCCAGCAGCGTAGCGGCCCAGGGAAAAAACATTCAGTACTTC

size: NA
V: TRBV3-1
D: NA
J: TRBJ1-2
CDR3: CASSQDGGTSGYTF
DNA: TGTGCCAGCAGCCAAGATGGGGGAACATCCGGCTACACCTTC

size: many
V: TRBV7-3
D: NA
J: TRBJ2-1
CDR3: CASSLPGGSYNEQFF
DNA: TGTGCCAGCAGCTTACCTGGCGGTAGTTACAATGAGCAGTTCTTC

size: many
V: TRBV18
D: NA
J: TRBJ2-7
CDR3: CASSLTGNQYEQYF
DNA: TGTGCCAGCTCGCTTACAGGTAACCAATACGAGCAGTACTTC

size: NA
V: TRBV7-8
D: NA
J: TRBJ1-3
CDR3: CASGQGLSSGNTIYF
DNA: TGTGCCAGCGGGCAGGGGCTAAGCTCTGGAAACACCATATATTTT

size: many
V: TRBV28
D: TRBD1
J: TRBJ1-4
CDR3: CASSSTGDPNEKLFF
DNA: TGTGCCAGCAGTTCGACAGGGGACCCTAATGAAAAACTGTTTTTT